The rows below give T cell receptor beta chains drawn from one sample of a study of T cells in Graves' hyperthyroidism and ophthalmopathy. TCRdb reprocessed the multiplex PCR reads with MiXCR, giving one entry per CDR3 protein. The table shows 150,000 or so distinct CDR3 sequences, with around 20% occurring only once. Sequenced input: blood. The receptors originated from a woman aged 45-65 years with Graves' hyperthyroidism that later progressed to Graves' ophthalmopathy. Both conserved end residues are part of each CDR3. The D gene is left open where the match is weak. Rows give clone size only sometimes, using once, few, many, or a class for an expanded clone.

TRBJ2-7,TRBV19,.,TRBD1,TGTGCCAGTAGGCGACAGGGGGCTAGCGGCTCCTACGAGCAGTACTTC,CASRRQGASGSYEQYF
TRBJ2-4,TRBV28,many,.,TGTGCCAGCAGGGGCGGGCCCGCCAAAAACATTCAGTACTTC,CASRGGPAKNIQYF
TRBJ2-5,TRBV3-1,.,TRBD1,TGTGCCAGCAGCCAACATTTCTTCGAAACGGGACAGGGGTCAGAGACCCAGTACTTC,CASSQHFFETGQGSETQYF
TRBJ2-3,TRBV7-2,many,TRBD2,TGTGCCAGCAGCTTAGGTTTGGTAGCGGGAGGCCTCACAGATACGCAGTATTTT,CASSLGLVAGGLTDTQYF
TRBJ1-6,TRBV28,once,.,TGTGCCAGCAGTTTACAGACGAGCTCCTATAATTCACCCCTCCACTTT,CASSLQTSSYNSPLHF
TRBJ2-3,TRBV20-1,few,.,TGCCCCCGGGGGGCCAGCACAGATACGCAGTATTTT,CPRGASTDTQYF
TRBJ2-1,TRBV30,few,TRBD1,TGTGCCTGGAGTGGCCTATCTAGGGGGCCCTACAATGAGCAGTTCTTC,CAWSGLSRGPYNEQFF
TRBJ1-2,TRBV30,many,.,TGTGCCTGGAGTGTAGCCCTGGAGGGCTACACCTTC,CAWSVALEGYTF
TRBJ2-1,TRBV5-8,few,TRBD1,TGTGCCAGCAGCTCAAACCGGGACAGGGGGCAACGGGTGCAGTTCTTC,CASSSNRDRGQRVQFF
TRBJ2-1,TRBV7-2,many,TRBD2,TGTGCCACCACACTAGCGGGAGGCTACTACAATGAGCAGTTCTTC,CATTLAGGYYNEQFF
TRBJ2-1,TRBV27,few,.,TGTGCCAGCAGTTTAAGCTGGGACAATGAGCAGTTCTTC,CASSLSWDNEQFF
TRBJ2-3,TRBV30,many,.,TGTGCCTGGATAAAGGCGGAGGGAGATACGCAGTATTTT,CAWIKAEGDTQYF
TRBJ2-5,TRBV25-1,.,.,TGTGCCAGCAGTGAATCCAGAGTACGGGAGACCCAGTACTTC,CASSESRVRETQYF
TRBJ2-2,TRBV7-3,.,TRBD2,TGTGCCAGCAGCTTAAGCGGGGGGGCCGGGGAGCTGTTTTTT,CASSLSGGAGELFF
TRBJ2-1,TRBV3-1,many,.,TGTGCCAGCAGCCAGGACAGTCGGTACAATGAGCAGTTCTTC,CASSQDSRYNEQFF
TRBJ1-1,TRBV20-1,many,TRBD1,TGCAGTGCTAGATCCCGGACAGGCGGGACTGAAGCTTTCTTT,CSARSRTGGTEAFF
TRBJ2-7,TRBV15,many,.,TGTGCCACCAGTCCGAGGACGGATACCTACGAGCAGTACTTC,CATSPRTDTYEQYF
TRBJ2-7,TRBV18,many,TRBD1,TGTGCCAGCTCACCTAAGCCGGGACAGGCAAACTCCTACGAGCAGTACTTC,CASSPKPGQANSYEQYF
TRBJ1-2,TRBV7-2,many,.,TGTGCCAGCAGCTTAGATCGGGGGGCATATGGCTACACCTTC,CASSLDRGAYGYTF
TRBJ1-1,TRBV30,many,.,TGTGCCTGGAGTGTAATGGGGGACACTGAAGCTTTCTTT,CAWSVMGDTEAFF
TRBJ1-6,TRBV4-1,few,TRBD1,TGCGCCAGCAGCATTCCTCCGGGACAGCTAAATTCACCCCTCCACTTT,CASSIPPGQLNSPLHF
TRBJ1-5,TRBV5-1,few,.,TGCGCCAGCAGTTCTCCTCAGTGCCACAATCAGCCCCAGCATTTT,CASSSPQCHNQPQHF
TRBJ2-1,TRBV28,.,TRBD2,TGTGCCAGCAGACGGGGTAGCGGGGAGTGGGGGTGGGGCAATGAGCAGTTCTTC,CASRRGSGEWGWGNEQFF
TRBJ2-3,TRBV19,many,.,TGTGCCAGTAGTATCAATCGAGTTTCCACAGATACGCAGTATTTT,CASSINRVSTDTQYF
TRBJ2-7,TRBV5-1,.,TRBD2,TGCGCCAGCAGCATTGGGACTAGCGGCCTCTCCTACGAGCAGTACTTC,CASSIGTSGLSYEQYF
TRBJ2-3,TRBV20-1,.,.,TGCAGTGCTAGAGATAGCGCGGATACGCAGTATTTT,CSARDSADTQYF
TRBJ2-7,TRBV5-1,many,TRBD2,TGCGCCAGCAGCTGGACTAGCTCCTCAAGGGGCGAGCAGTACTTC,CASSWTSSSRGEQYF
TRBJ1-3,TRBV2,.,.,TGTGCCAGCAGAAGGACAGACGCCTCTGGAAACACCATATATTTT,CASRRTDASGNTIYF
TRBJ2-4,TRBV5-1,.,TRBD2,TGCGCCAGCACCCAGGGAGGGAGGACAAACATTCAGTACTTC,CASTQGGRTNIQYF
TRBJ2-5,TRBV6-1,many,TRBD1,TGTGCCAGCAGTCCTACAGGGGTCCCAAAGGAGACCCAGTACTTC,CASSPTGVPKETQYF
TRBJ2-2,TRBV7-2,.,TRBD2,TGTGCCAGCAGCTTAAACCTAGCGGGAGGTCGAGGGGAGCTGTTTTTT,CASSLNLAGGRGELFF
TRBJ1-6,TRBV7-9,many,.,TGTGCCAGCGGCAACAGGGCCCCGAATTCACCCCTCCACTTT,CASGNRAPNSPLHF
TRBJ2-7,TRBV3-1,many,TRBD2,TGTGCCAGCAGCCAAGCTAGCGGGAAGGTTTACGAGCAGTACTTC,CASSQASGKVYEQYF
TRBJ1-2,TRBV7-9,.,TRBD1,TGTGCCAGCAGCTCTGATGGGACAGGGTGGCGCTATGGCTACACCTTC,CASSSDGTGWRYGYTF
TRBJ2-7,TRBV20-1,.,TRBD2,TGCAGTGCTGTTACTAGCGGGAGGACCTACGAGCAGTACTTC,CSAVTSGRTYEQYF
TRBJ2-2,TRBV28,many,TRBD1,TGTGCCAGCAGTTCGGCAGGGGGTTATACCGGGGAGCTGTTTTTT,CASSSAGGYTGELFF
TRBJ2-6,TRBV19,.,.,TGTGCCAGTAGACCCCGTGGGGGAGCTGGGGCCAACGTCCTGACTTTC,CASRPRGGAGANVLTF
TRBJ1-2,TRBV3-1,.,.,TGTGCCAGCAGCGTTCAGGGAGCGACTAAATATGGCTACACCTTC,CASSVQGATKYGYTF
TRBJ1-5,TRBV28,many,.,TGTGCCAGCGGGCAGAACACGAATCAGCCCCAGCATTTT,CASGQNTNQPQHF
TRBJ2-2,TRBV28,.,.,TGTGCCAGCAGGTTGGGGGGCGCGGCCGGGGAGCTGTTTTTT,CASRLGGAAGELFF
TRBJ1-2,TRBV28,many,TRBD1,TGTGCCAGCAGGGAGACAGGGGATTTGGATGGCTACACCTTC,CASRETGDLDGYTF
TRBJ2-5,TRBV7-2,few,TRBD2,TGTGCCAGCAGAAGCAGACTGAGCGGGGGAGAAGAGACCCAGTACTTC,CASRSRLSGGEETQYF
TRBJ1-4,TRBV20-1,few,.,TGCAGTGCTAGAGATCCTAAAGGGGGAAAACTGTTTTTT,CSARDPKGGKLFF
TRBJ2-2,TRBV5-1,many,TRBD2,TGCGCCAGCAGCTTGGACGGGGGAGTAGCGGGATTCGTCACCGGGGAGCTGTTTTTT,CASSLDGGVAGFVTGELFF
TRBJ1-5,TRBV19,few,TRBD1,TGTGCCAGTAGTATTGTCAGGGGGTGGGAGGATCAGCCCCAGCATTTT,CASSIVRGWEDQPQHF
TRBJ2-7,TRBV12-3/TRBV12-4,.,.,TGTGCCAGCAGATTTGGGGGCCTCTCCTACGAGCAGTACTTC,CASRFGGLSYEQYF